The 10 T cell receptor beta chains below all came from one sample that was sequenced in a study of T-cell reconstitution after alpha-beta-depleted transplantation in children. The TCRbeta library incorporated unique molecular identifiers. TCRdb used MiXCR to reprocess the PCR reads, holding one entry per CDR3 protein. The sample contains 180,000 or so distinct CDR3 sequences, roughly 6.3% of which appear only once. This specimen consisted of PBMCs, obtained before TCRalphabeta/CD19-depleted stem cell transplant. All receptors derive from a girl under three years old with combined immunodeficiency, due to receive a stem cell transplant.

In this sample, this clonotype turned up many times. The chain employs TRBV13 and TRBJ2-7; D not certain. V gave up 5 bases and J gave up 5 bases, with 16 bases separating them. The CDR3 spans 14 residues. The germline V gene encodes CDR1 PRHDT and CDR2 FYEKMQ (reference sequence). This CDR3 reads CASSAILLTHEQYF. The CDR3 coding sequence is TGTGCCAGCAGCGCAATTCTCCTCACCCACGAGCAGTACTTC.

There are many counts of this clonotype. The CDR3 loop is CASNPGRASNEQFF. In DNA, the CDR3 is TGCGCCAGCAACCCCGGGAGGGCCTCCAATGAGCAGTTCTTC. The rearrangement uses TRBV4-3 and TRBJ2-1, with 8 bases aligning to TRBD2. CDR1 LGHNA and CDR2 YSLEER come from the germline V gene. The CDR3 runs 14 residues. Losses at the gene ends were 7 bases for V and 6 bases for J; bases not matched to a gene: 8.

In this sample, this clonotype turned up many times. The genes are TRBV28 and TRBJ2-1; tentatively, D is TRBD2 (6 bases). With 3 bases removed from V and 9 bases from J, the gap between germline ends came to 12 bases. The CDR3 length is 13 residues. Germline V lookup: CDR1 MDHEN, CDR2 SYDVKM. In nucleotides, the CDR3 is TGTGCCAGCAGTTTTGGGGGGAATGGTGAGCAGTTCTTC. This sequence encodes CASSFGGNGEQFF.

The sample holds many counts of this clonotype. CDR3 sequence: CASSLGTGTANNSPLHF. The CDR3 DNA reads TGTGCCAGCAGTTTGGGGACCGGGACAGCTAATAATTCACCCCTCCACTTT. This chain links TRBV12-3 or TRBV12-4 with TRBJ1-6; TRBD1 agrees at 7 bases. V was pared by 3 bases and J by 5 bases, with 10 bases of the junction left unmatched. The CDR3 contains 17 residues.

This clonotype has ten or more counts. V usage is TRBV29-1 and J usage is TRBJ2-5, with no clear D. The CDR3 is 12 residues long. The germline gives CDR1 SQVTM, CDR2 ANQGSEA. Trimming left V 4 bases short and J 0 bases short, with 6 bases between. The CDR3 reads CSVVLYQETQYF. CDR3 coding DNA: TGCAGCGTTGTTCTGTACCAAGAGACCCAGTACTTC.

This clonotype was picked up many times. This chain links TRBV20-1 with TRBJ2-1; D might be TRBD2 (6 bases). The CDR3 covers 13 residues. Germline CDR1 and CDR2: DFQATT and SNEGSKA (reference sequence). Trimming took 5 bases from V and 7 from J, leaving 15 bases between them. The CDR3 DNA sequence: TGCAGTGCTTCCCAGTGGGGGGTTAATGAGCAGTTCTTC. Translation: CSASQWGVNEQFF.

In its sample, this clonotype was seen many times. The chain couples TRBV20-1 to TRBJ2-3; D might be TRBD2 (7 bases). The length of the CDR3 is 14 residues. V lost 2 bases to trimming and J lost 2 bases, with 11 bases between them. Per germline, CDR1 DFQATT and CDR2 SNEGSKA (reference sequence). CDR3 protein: CSARRGGNTDTQYF. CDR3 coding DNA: TGCAGTGCTAGAAGGGGGGGGAACACAGATACGCAGTATTTT.

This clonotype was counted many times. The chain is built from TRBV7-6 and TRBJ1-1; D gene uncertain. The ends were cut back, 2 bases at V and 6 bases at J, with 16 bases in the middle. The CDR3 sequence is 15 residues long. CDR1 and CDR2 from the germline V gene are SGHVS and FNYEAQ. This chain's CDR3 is CASSLNGNGMPEAFF. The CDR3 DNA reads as TGTGCCAGCAGCTTAAACGGAAATGGAATGCCTGAAGCTTTCTTT.

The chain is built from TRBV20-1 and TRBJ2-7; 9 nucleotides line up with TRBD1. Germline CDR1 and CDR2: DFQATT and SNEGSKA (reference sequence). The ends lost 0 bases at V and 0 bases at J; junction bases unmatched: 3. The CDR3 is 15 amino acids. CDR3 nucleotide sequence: TGCAGTGCTAGAGATTTGGGACAGGGCTCCTACGAGCAGTACTTC. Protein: CSARDLGQGSYEQYF.

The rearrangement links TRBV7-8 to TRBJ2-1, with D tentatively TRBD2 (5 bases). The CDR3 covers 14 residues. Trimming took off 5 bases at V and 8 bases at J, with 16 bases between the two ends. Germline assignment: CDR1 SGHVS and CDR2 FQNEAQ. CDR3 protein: CASSATRGWDEQFF. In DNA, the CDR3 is TGTGCCAGCAGCGCGACCCGGGGTTGGGATGAGCAGTTCTTC.